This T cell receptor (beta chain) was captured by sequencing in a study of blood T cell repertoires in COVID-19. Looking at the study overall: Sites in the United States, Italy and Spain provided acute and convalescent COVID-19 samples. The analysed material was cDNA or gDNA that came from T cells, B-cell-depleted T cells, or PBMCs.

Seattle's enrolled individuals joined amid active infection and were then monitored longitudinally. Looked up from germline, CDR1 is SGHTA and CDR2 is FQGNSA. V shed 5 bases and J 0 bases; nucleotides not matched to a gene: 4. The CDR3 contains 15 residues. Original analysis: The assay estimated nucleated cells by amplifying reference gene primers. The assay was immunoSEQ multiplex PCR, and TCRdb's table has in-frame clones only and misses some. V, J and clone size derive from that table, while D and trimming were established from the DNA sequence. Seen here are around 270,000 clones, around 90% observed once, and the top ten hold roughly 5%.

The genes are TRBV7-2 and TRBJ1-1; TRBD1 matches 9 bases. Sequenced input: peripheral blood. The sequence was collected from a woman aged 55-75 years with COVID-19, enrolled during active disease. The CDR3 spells CASSRDRVMNTEAFF. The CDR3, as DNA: TGTGCCAGCAGCCGGGACAGGGTAATGAACACTGAAGCTTTCTTT.